This T cell receptor beta chain was recovered during a study of T cell responses to AZD1222 COVID-19 vaccine. Clones were sequenced by immunoSEQ multiplex PCR, and TCRdb holds only the in-frame ones, with some missing. The table has about 140,000 clones, around nine tenths seen once. This clone was seen a single time. The J segment lost 0 bases and the V segment lost 8 bases, leaving 1 base of the junction unmatched. The CDR3 loop spans 12 amino acids. Germline V lookup: CDR1 SGHAT, CDR2 FQNNGV. This receptor was identified in an adult who received the AZD1222 COVID-19 vaccine. The chain employs TRBV11-2 and TRBJ2-7; 7 nucleotides agree with TRBD1. The sample consisted of peripheral blood, taken 28 days after the second AZD1222 dose. The CDR3 reads CASGQDSYEQYF. The CDR3 DNA follows: TGTGCCAGCGGACAGGACTCCTACGAGCAGTACTTC.